The clone carrying this TCR beta chain was counted at least ten times. This CDR3 has 14 residues. Germline loops: CDR1 SQVTM, CDR2 ANQGSEA. V lost 1 base and J 6 bases, leaving 14 bases between the germline ends. The data belong to a study of T-cell reconstitution after alpha-beta-depleted transplantation in children. TCRbeta library construction was performed incorporating unique molecular identifiers. A single record per CDR3 protein comes from TCRdb applying MiXCR to the PCR reads. This table holds some 390,000 distinct CDR3 sequences, roughly 22% found once. The source was PBMCs from the stem cell graft donor, collected from the stem cell graft. This sequence joins TRBV29-1 and TRBJ2-3; D perhaps matches TRBD1 (6 bases). The receptor comes from a human donor who donated a stem cell graft to a child with acute myeloid leukemia. This CDR3 reads CSVEVGANRDTQYF. In DNA, the CDR3 is TGCAGCGTTGAAGTGGGGGCCAATAGGGATACGCAGTATTTT.